The 18 T cell receptor beta chains below all came from one sample that was sequenced in a study of blood T cell repertoires in COVID-19. TCRdb keeps only in-frame clones here, not all; method: immunoSEQ multiplex PCR. The profile shows 95,000 to 120,000 clones, approximately 84% of them singletons. The sequenced sample consisted of peripheral blood. These receptor sequences come from a middle-aged man with acute or convalescent COVID-19.

V usage is TRBV4-3 and J usage is TRBJ2-1; weak D call: TRBD2 (6 bases). The V gene lost 4 bases and the J gene lost 3 bases, with 10 bases spanning the gap. Germline V gene lookup returns CDR1 LGHNA and CDR2 YSLEER. The length of the CDR3 is 14 residues. CDR3 loop: CASSRDFNYNEQFF. The CDR3 DNA reads TGCGCCAGCAGCCGGGACTTTAACTACAATGAGCAGTTCTTC.

The chain joins TRBV7-2 to TRBJ2-7, with 9 bases identical to TRBD2. V lost 1 base and J lost 3; bases outside the gene matches: 4. The CDR3 length is 15 residues. Per the germline V gene, CDR1 is SGHTA and CDR2 is FQGNSA. CDR3 DNA sequence: TGTGCCAGCAGCTTAGGGGGACTAGCATACTACGAGCAGTACTTC. Encoded protein: CASSLGGLAYYEQYF.

The chain uses TRBV7-2 and TRBJ2-2; TRBD2 aligns across 7 bases. Germline CDR1 SGHTA, CDR2 FQGNSA. V gave up 2 bases and J gave up 3 bases; unmatched junction bases: 9. This CDR3 has 17 residues. CDR3 protein: CASSLSPSAGDTGELFF. The CDR3 DNA reads as TGTGCCAGCAGCTTATCCCCCTCGGCGGGGGACACCGGGGAGCTGTTTTTT.

CDR3 sequence (DNA): TGTGCCAGCAGCTTAGGGGCTAGCGGGGACACCTGGGATACGCAGTATTTT. Residues: CASSLGASGDTWDTQYF. This chain uses TRBV7-2 with TRBJ2-3, with 9 bases matching TRBD2. Germline CDR1 reads SGHTA; CDR2 reads FQGNSA. This CDR3 spans 17 amino acids. The ends lost 1 base at V and 6 bases at J; junction bases unmatched: 11.

This sequence joins TRBV18 and TRBJ1-3; D is unclear. The CDR3 consists of 14 residues. The germline V gene encodes CDR1 KGHSH and CDR2 LQKENI. V was shortened by 3 bases and J by 0 bases, with 6 bases between the two germline ends. This CDR3 is CASSPGSSGNTIYF. In nucleotides, the CDR3 is TGTGCCAGCTCACCGGGCAGCTCTGGAAACACCATATATTTT.

This clone came up once. The chain has TRBV9 and TRBJ2-7; 12 bases match TRBD1. Germline V gene sequence: CDR1 SGDLS, CDR2 YYNGEE. V lost 7 bases, J lost 3 bases, and 8 bases stayed unmatched. This CDR3 spans 15 amino acids. CDR3 bases: TGTGCCAGCGACGGAGGGACAGGGGGCGTCTACGAGCAGTACTTC. This encodes CASDGGTGGVYEQYF.

V usage is TRBV14 and J usage is TRBJ2-7, with 7 bases identical to TRBD2. V gave up 1 base and J gave up 10 bases; unmatched junction bases: 4. In germline, CDR1 is SGHDN, CDR2 FVKESK. The CDR3 loop spans 12 amino acids. The CDR3, as DNA: TGTGCCAGCAGCCAAGGAGCGGGACGTCAGTACTTC. Its translation: CASSQGAGRQYF.

The chain uses TRBV19 and TRBJ2-2, with D hard to call. The CDR3 consists of 13 residues. V lost 7 bases and J lost 1, with 7 bases in between. Per germline, CDR1 LNHDA and CDR2 SQIVND (reference sequence). The CDR3 DNA reads as TGTGCCAGTACCTACAGGAACACCGGGGAGCTGTTTTTT. This encodes CASTYRNTGELFF. Based on the CDR3 plus reference TRBV19 and TRBJ2-2, the full variable domain is DGGITQSPKYLFRKEGQNVTLSCEQNLNHDAMYWYRQDPGQGLRLIYYSQIVNDFQKGDIAEGYSVSREKKESFPLTVTSAQKNPTAFYLCASTYRNTGELFFGEGSRLTVL.

The V and J genes are TRBV5-1 and TRBJ2-3; no reliable D call. The V gene's germline CDR1 is SGHRS and CDR2 YFSETQ. V was trimmed by 4 bases and J by 4 bases, leaving 16 bases between them. This CDR3 comprises 15 residues. The CDR3 sequence is CASSPGHRGPDTQYF. Here the CDR3 DNA reads TGCGCCAGCAGCCCAGGCCATCGTGGGCCAGATACGCAGTATTTT.

The chain employs TRBV11-1 and TRBJ2-6; D is uncertain. CDR1 and CDR2 (germline): SGHAT, FQDESV (reference sequence). The CDR3 extends over 15 amino acids. Deletions cut 8 bases from V and 0 bases from J, with 11 bases between. CDR3 DNA: TGTGCCAGCGGCAAACCGGGCTCTGGGGCCAACGTCCTGACTTTC. Amino acids: CASGKPGSGANVLTF.

The chain joins TRBV24-1 to TRBJ2-3; D gene ambiguous. Per the germline V gene, CDR1 is KGHDR and CDR2 is SFDVKD. The CDR3 contains 15 residues. V was trimmed by 3 bases and J by 2 bases, leaving 11 bases between them. CDR3 in DNA: TGTGCCACCAGTGATCAGCGATCCCTCACAGATACGCAGTATTTT. This codes for CATSDQRSLTDTQYF.

The chain couples TRBV24-1 to TRBJ2-5, with 7 bases that match TRBD1. Trimming took 4 bases from V and 4 from J; bases not matched to a gene: 8. The CDR3 loop spans 15 amino acids. From germline, CDR1 is KGHDR and CDR2 SFDVKD. This CDR3 reads CATSETRQGGETQYF. CDR3 nucleotide sequence: TGTGCCACCAGTGAAACCCGACAGGGCGGAGAGACCCAGTACTTC.

The chain joins TRBV18 to TRBJ2-7; D remains ambiguous. The CDR3 sequence is 14 residues long. Trimming left V 2 bases short and J 5 bases short, with 13 bases between. Germline CDR1 and CDR2: KGHSH and LQKENI. CDR3 sequence: CASSPSQDYNEQYF. The CDR3 DNA reads as TGTGCCAGCTCACCAAGCCAGGATTATAACGAGCAGTACTTC.

This sequence joins TRBV6-2 or TRBV6-3 and TRBJ2-4, with TRBD2 identical over 10 bases. After removal of 6 bases from V and 1 base from J, the junction contained 6 bases not matched to a gene. Germline V gene lookup returns CDR1 MNHEY and CDR2 SVGEGT. The CDR3 covers 16 residues. CDR3 sequence reads: CASSSGGAVAKNIQYF. The CDR3, as DNA: TGTGCCAGCAGCAGCGGGGGGGCCGTCGCCAAAAACATTCAGTACTTC.

This clone was picked up a small number of times. The gene calls are TRBV5-1 and TRBJ2-7; 14 bases fit TRBD2. The junction had 6 bases not matched to a gene; V was cut back by 5 bases and J by 2 bases. In germline, CDR1 is SGHRS, CDR2 YFSETQ. The length of the CDR3 is 16 residues. The CDR3 region has the DNA TGCGCCAGCAGTCGGGGACTAGCGGGGGAACCCTACGAGCAGTACTTC. This translates into CASSRGLAGEPYEQYF.

V and J are TRBV27 and TRBJ2-6; weak D call: TRBD1 (6 bases). The V gene's germline CDR1 is MNHEY and CDR2 SMNVEV (reference sequence). CDR3 size: 17 residues. V gave up 0 bases and J gave up 2 bases, with 11 bases separating them. This chain's CDR3 is CASSLSPGAAGANVLTF. CDR3 nucleotide sequence: TGTGCCAGCAGTTTATCACCAGGGGCTGCTGGGGCCAACGTCCTGACTTTC.

The CDR3 DNA follows: TGCGCCAGCAGCTTGGTTGAGGCGGGGATCGGCGGCTACACCTTC. Protein sequence: CASSLVEAGIGGYTF. The chain couples TRBV5-1 to TRBJ1-2; D is unclear. Trimming cost V 0 bases and J 8 bases, with 17 bases left between them. Germline V gives CDR1 SGHRS, CDR2 YFSETQ. The CDR3 has 15 amino acids.

The chain joins TRBV6-1 to TRBJ2-3; no definite D call. CDR1 and CDR2 (germline): MNHNS, SASEGT. Trimming removed 3 bases from V and 4 bases from J, with 8 bases in between. The length of the CDR3 is 13 residues. CDR3 amino acids: CASSEPVSDTQYF. In DNA form, the CDR3 reads TGTGCCAGCAGTGAGCCGGTATCAGATACGCAGTATTTT.